These 28 T cell receptor beta chains came from one sample sequenced in a study of cytomegalovirus exposure and HLA in healthy donors. PCR primers comprised 60 Vbeta and 13 Jbeta primers. Profiled with immunoSEQ multiplex PCR; TCRdb holds only in-frame clones, not every one. The sample carries about 150,000 clones, approximately 68% recorded once. Sequencing was carried out using PBMCs. The receptors here all came from a man in his 60s in good health and CMV-seronegative.

CDR3 loop: CAISEFSGNREQFF. The DNA of the CDR3 is TGTGCCATCAGTGAGTTTAGCGGGAATAGGGAGCAGTTCTTC. V is TRBV10-3 and J is TRBJ2-1; 8 bases are a match to TRBD2. The J segment lost 10 bases and the V segment lost 1 base, leaving 6 bases of the junction unmatched. Germline lookup yields CDR1 ENHRY and CDR2 SYGVKD. This CDR3 is built from 14 residues.

This clone appeared a few times. The rearrangement joins TRBV27 to TRBJ2-7; the match to TRBD2 covers 11 bases. The CDR3 is made up of 17 amino acids. Germline V gene lookup returns CDR1 MNHEY and CDR2 SMNVEV (reference sequence). The V gene end was trimmed by 5 bases and the J gene end by 3 bases; junction bases not matched to a gene: 12. The CDR3 nucleotides read TGTGCCAGCAGTCACACTAGCGGGAGTTCCCTGTTCTACGAGCAGTACTTC. Amino acid sequence: CASSHTSGSSLFYEQYF.

A word on this clone: Additional DNA sequences in this sample encode the identical CDR3. The chain couples TRBV28 to TRBJ1-4; D not resolved. V was shortened by 3 bases and J by 0 bases, with 5 bases between the two germline ends. CDR1 is MDHEN and CDR2 is SYDVKM in the germline V gene. The CDR3 is 14 residues long. The CDR3 here is CASSFHATNEKLFF. CDR3 DNA: TGTGCCAGCAGTTTCCATGCAACTAATGAAAAACTGTTTTTT.

V gene TRBV13 combines with J gene TRBJ1-6; TRBD1 might be the D (6 bases). This CDR3 spans 15 amino acids. Trimming took off 5 bases at V and 7 bases at J, with 15 bases between the two ends. Per the germline V gene, CDR1 is PRHDT and CDR2 is FYEKMQ (reference sequence). CDR3 amino acids: CASSDPDSENSPLHF. CDR3 bases: TGTGCCAGCAGCGACCCGGACAGTGAGAATTCACCCCTCCACTTT. The variable domain in full, completed from reference TRBV13 and TRBJ1-6, reads AAGVIQSPRHLIKEKRETATLKCYPIPRHDTVYWYQQGPGQDPQFLISFYEKMQSDKGSIPDRFSAQQFSDYHSELNMSSLELGDSALYFCASSDPDSENSPLHFGNGTRLTVT.

This chain joins TRBV6-1 and TRBJ2-2; TRBD2 is a possible D gene (5 bases). CDR3 size: 14 residues. From germline, CDR1 is MNHNS and CDR2 SASEGT. V lost 10 bases and J lost 4, with 16 bases in between. The CDR3 nucleotides read TGTGCCACCTCCGGACGGGATGTCACCGGGGAGCTGTTTTTT. This translates into CATSGRDVTGELFF.

The chain couples TRBV6-1 to TRBJ1-5; 7 bases agree with TRBD1. V was clipped by 9 bases and J by 2 bases; unmatched bases: 4. Germline V gene sequence: CDR1 MNHNS, CDR2 SASEGT. This CDR3 spans 13 amino acids. The CDR3, as DNA: TGTGCCAGTAGAGGACAGGGCAATCAGCCCCAGCATTTT. Protein sequence: CASRGQGNQPQHF.

The chain recombines TRBV29-1 with TRBJ1-2, with D possibly being TRBD1 (6 bases). The CDR3 runs to 13 residues. V lost 2 bases and J 4 bases, leaving 11 bases between the germline ends. The V gene's germline CDR1 is SQVTM and CDR2 ANQGSEA. The CDR3 DNA reads as TGCAGCGTTGAACGACAGGATTTCTATGGCTACACCTTC. This codes for CSVERQDFYGYTF.

The rearrangement joins TRBV5-1 to TRBJ1-2, with a tentative D call TRBD1 (5 bases). This CDR3 is 18 amino acids long. The ends were cut back, 3 bases at V and 3 bases at J, with 24 bases in the middle. CDR1 SGHRS and CDR2 YFSETQ come from the germline V gene. The CDR3 region is CASSSAQAGGGTHYGYTF. The CDR3 DNA is TGCGCCAGCAGCTCGGCGCAAGCTGGGGGGGGAACCCACTATGGCTACACCTTC. The full variable domain, completed using reference TRBV5-1 and TRBJ1-2, is KAGVTQTPRYLIKTRGQQVTLSCSPISGHRSVSWYQQTPGQGLQFLFEYFSETQRNKGNFPGRFSGRQFSNSRSEMNVSTLELGDSALYLCASSSAQAGGGTHYGYTFGSGTRLTVV.

The J gene is TRBJ2-5, the V gene TRBV19; D gene ambiguous. Trimming pared 0 bases from V and 5 bases from J, leaving 7 bases between. The germline V gene encodes CDR1 LNHDA and CDR2 SQIVND (reference sequence). The CDR3 is made up of 13 amino acids. CDR3 DNA: TGTGCCAGTAGTATAGACGGGTCGGAGACCCAGTACTTC. As protein: CASSIDGSETQYF.

The gene calls are TRBV10-3 and TRBJ1-1; TRBD1 matches 7 bases. CDR1 is ENHRY and CDR2 is SYGVKD in the germline V gene. Trimming cost V 3 bases and J 0 bases; bases outside gene matches: 4. The CDR3 loop spans 15 amino acids. The CDR3 sequence: CAISERTGLNTEAFF. In nucleotides, the CDR3 is TGTGCCATCAGTGAAAGGACAGGCCTGAACACTGAAGCTTTCTTT.

The chain is built from TRBV5-1 and TRBJ2-7; 7 positions agree with TRBD1. This CDR3 region has 16 residues. V lost 0 bases, J lost 0 bases, and 6 bases stayed unmatched. In germline, CDR1 is SGHRS, CDR2 YFSETQ. The CDR3 protein is CASSLAYRGISYEQYF. CDR3 coding DNA: TGCGCCAGCAGCTTGGCCTACAGGGGAATCTCCTACGAGCAGTACTTC.

This rearrangement joins TRBV27 to TRBJ2-1; D may be TRBD2 (7 bases). The CDR3 is 15 amino acids. Trimming removed 8 bases from V and 0 bases from J, with 14 bases in between. Germline assignment: CDR1 MNHEY and CDR2 SMNVEV (reference sequence). The CDR3 DNA reads TGTGCCAGCGGTGGGGGGGCGGACTCCTACAATGAGCAGTTCTTC. Residues: CASGGGADSYNEQFF.

This chain uses TRBV5-1 with TRBJ2-7; 8 nucleotides line up with TRBD1. This CDR3 is 15 amino acids long. After removal of 3 bases from V and 6 bases from J, the junction contained 11 bases not matched to a gene. Germline CDR1 is SGHRS and CDR2 is YFSETQ. The DNA for the CDR3 is TGCGCCAGCAGCTCCGCCACTCGGGGGACAGGCGAGCAGTACTTC. It is translated as CASSSATRGTGEQYF.

The rearrangement uses TRBV5-1 and TRBJ1-5; perhaps TRBD1 as D (5 bases). The length of the CDR3 is 14 residues. Germline V gene data show CDR1 as SGHRS and CDR2 as YFSETQ. V lost 4 bases and J lost 7, with 15 bases in between. CDR3 sequence: CASSTGGEEQPQHF. The CDR3 DNA is TGCGCCAGCAGCACCGGGGGTGAGGAGCAGCCCCAGCATTTT.

The rearrangement joins TRBV10-2 to TRBJ1-1; D is uncertain. Germline CDR1 is WSHSY and CDR2 is SAAADI. CDR3 length equals 14 residues. Trimming removed 7 bases from V and 1 base from J, with 13 bases in between. CDR3 DNA sequence: TGCGCCAGCACCCCGGGAAGCCCGAACACTGAAGCTTTCTTT. Translated: CASTPGSPNTEAFF.

The rearrangement links TRBV5-1 to TRBJ1-1, with 7 positions matching TRBD1. Germline lookup yields CDR1 SGHRS and CDR2 YFSETQ. The V segment lost 3 bases and the J segment 7 bases; nucleotides outside the gene matches: 6. The CDR3 covers 13 residues. The CDR3 loop is CASSYPTGNEAFF. The CDR3 DNA follows: TGCGCCAGCAGCTACCCGACAGGGAATGAAGCTTTCTTT.

The rearrangement joins TRBV2 to TRBJ2-1, with D perhaps TRBD1 (7 bases). CDR1 is SNHLY, CDR2 FYNNEI, per germline. The ends were cut back, 2 bases at V and 8 bases at J, with 19 bases in the middle. The CDR3 is 16 residues long. Here the CDR3 reads CASSELTGTAGDEQFF. CDR3 nucleotides: TGTGCCAGCAGTGAACTGACCGGGACAGCGGGCGATGAGCAGTTCTTC.

V is TRBV28 and J is TRBJ1-3; maybe TRBD1 (5 bases). From germline, CDR1 is MDHEN and CDR2 SYDVKM. V gave up 5 bases and J gave up 0 bases, with 20 bases separating them. The CDR3 spans 18 residues. CDR3 protein: CASSPGTPPGHSGNTIYF. CDR3 bases: TGTGCCAGCAGTCCCGGGACTCCCCCCGGCCACTCTGGAAACACCATATATTTT.

There are a few counts of this clone. The chain carries TRBV5-7 and TRBJ1-2; weak D call: TRBD1 (6 bases). TRBV5-7 falls under the ORF class, with uncertain function. The CDR3 covers 17 residues. Trimming pared 6 bases from V and 2 bases from J, leaving 23 bases between. The CDR3 reads CASTKRGGDVPNYGYTF. Written as DNA, the CDR3 is TGTGCCAGCACTAAACGGGGGGGCGATGTTCCCAACTATGGCTACACCTTC.

This clone appeared a single time. The chain is built from TRBV9 and TRBJ1-2; the D is unclear. The V and J ends lost 1 base and 4 bases respectively, with 17 bases between them. The CDR3 covers 16 residues. Germline lookup yields CDR1 SGDLS and CDR2 YYNGEE. The DNA for the CDR3 is TGTGCCAGCAGCGTAACCCCCGCAACGGGGAGCTATGGCTACACCTTC. The encoded protein is CASSVTPATGSYGYTF.

V is TRBV9 and J is TRBJ2-1; possible D gene TRBD2, 5 bases. CDR1 is SGDLS and CDR2 is YYNGEE in the germline V gene. This CDR3 comprises 15 residues. The ends were cut back, 2 bases at V and 7 bases at J, with 16 bases in the middle. The CDR3 sequence: CASSVDFVVGNEQFF. In DNA, the CDR3 is TGTGCCAGCAGCGTGGACTTCGTAGTGGGGAATGAGCAGTTCTTC.

This clone was observed a few times. This chain links TRBV5-1 with TRBJ1-1; TRBD1 agrees at 7 bases. The ends lost 0 bases at V and 3 bases at J; junction bases unmatched: 2. This CDR3 comprises 14 residues. CDR1 SGHRS and CDR2 YFSETQ come from the germline V gene. The CDR3 DNA reads as TGCGCCAGCAGCTTGGGGGACAGAGACACTGAAGCTTTCTTT. Translating gives CASSLGDRDTEAFF.

The chain links TRBV6-5 to TRBJ2-5; TRBD2 might be the D (5 bases). The J call may be wrong; the DNA end is better matched by TRBJ2-7. CDR1 is MNHEY, CDR2 SVGAGI, per germline. There are 15 residues in the CDR3. The CDR3 bases are TGTGCCAGCAGTTACGTCCACGGGAAAGATTACGAGCAGTACTTC. Translating gives CASSYVHGKDYEQYF.

The chain joins TRBV7-9 to TRBJ1-1; no definite D call. This CDR3 comprises 13 residues. Germline CDR1 reads SEHNR; CDR2 reads FQNEAQ (reference sequence). V was cut by 3 bases and J by 2 bases, with 7 bases left in between. The CDR3 DNA sequence: TGTGCCAGCAGCTTGTTAGTCAACACTGAAGCTTTCTTT. As protein: CASSLLVNTEAFF.

The genes are TRBV5-1 and TRBJ2-7; D is ambiguous. CDR3 length: 14 amino acids. Germline V CDR1 and CDR2: SGHRS, YFSETQ. Trimming took off 0 bases at V and 2 bases at J, with 9 bases between the two ends. CDR3: CASSLDSLPYEQYF. The CDR3 DNA follows: TGCGCCAGCAGCTTGGATAGTCTACCCTACGAGCAGTACTTC.

The V and J genes are TRBV9 and TRBJ1-2, with 8 bases aligning to TRBD1. Germline CDR1 is SGDLS and CDR2 is YYNGEE. The CDR3 contains 14 residues. V was clipped by 4 bases and J by 4 bases; unmatched bases: 6. CDR3 amino acids: CASSPGGQLYGYTF. In DNA, the CDR3 is TGTGCCAGCAGCCCAGGGGGCCAACTCTATGGCTACACCTTC.

The V gene is TRBV9, the J gene TRBJ2-7; 13 bases match TRBD2. The germline V gene encodes CDR1 SGDLS and CDR2 YYNGEE. CDR3 length: 16 residues. The V and J ends lost 4 bases and 2 bases, in that order; junction bases with no gene match: 6. This CDR3 reads CASSPRLAGGPYEQYF. The CDR3 nucleotides are TGTGCCAGCAGCCCCAGACTAGCGGGAGGACCCTACGAGCAGTACTTC.

This rearrangement joins TRBV30 to TRBJ2-7; tentatively, D is TRBD2 (6 bases). Trimming pared 2 bases from V and 4 bases from J, leaving 9 bases between. The CDR3 covers 12 residues. Germline V lookup: CDR1 GTSNPN, CDR2 SVGIG (reference sequence). CDR3 loop: CAWSPTSYEQYF. CDR3 coding DNA: TGTGCCTGGAGTCCGACTAGTTACGAGCAGTACTTC.